A selection of T cell receptor beta chains follows, all from one sample in a study of blood T cell repertoires in COVID-19. The assay was immunoSEQ multiplex PCR, and TCRdb's table has in-frame clones only and misses some. The sample includes under 250,000 clones, just under 85% of them seen just once. Input material: peripheral blood. The receptor source for this set is a woman between 50 and 59 years old with active or convalescent COVID-19. Each CDR3 is given with its conserved first and last residue. A D gene is named only where the DNA matches it firmly. The size of a clone is reported for some rows only, either as once, few or many, or as a class for expanded clones.

v_call: TRBV28
d_call: .
clone_size: .
cdr3_length: 15
j_call: TRBJ2-6
cdr3_nt: TGTGCCAGCAGTTTGTCGGTCTCTGGGGCCAACGTCCTGACTTTC
cdr3_aa: CASSLSVSGANVLTF

v_call: TRBV5-6
d_call: .
clone_size: .
cdr3_length: 16
j_call: TRBJ1-1
cdr3_nt: TGTGCCAGCAGCTTGAAAGGGGGGGCCGATAACACTGAAGCTTTCTTT
cdr3_aa: CASSLKGGADNTEAFF

v_call: TRBV24-1
d_call: .
clone_size: .
cdr3_length: 13
j_call: TRBJ1-2
cdr3_nt: TGTGCCACCAGTGATTTGTATCGTGGCGGCTACACCTTC
cdr3_aa: CATSDLYRGGYTF

v_call: TRBV28
d_call: .
clone_size: .
cdr3_length: 15
j_call: TRBJ1-4
cdr3_nt: TGTGCCAGCAGTACACACAGAGAGGGAGAGGAAAAACTGTTTTTT
cdr3_aa: CASSTHREGEEKLFF

v_call: TRBV6-1
d_call: .
clone_size: .
cdr3_length: 16
j_call: TRBJ1-6
cdr3_nt: TGTGCCAGCAGTGCCAGCGTTGAACAGGGCATCGTGCCCCTCCACTTT
cdr3_aa: CASSASVEQGIVPLHF

v_call: TRBV6-5
d_call: .
clone_size: .
cdr3_length: 14
j_call: TRBJ2-3
cdr3_nt: TGTGCCAGCAAGGTCAGGGGCGGCACAGATACGCAGTATTTT
cdr3_aa: CASKVRGGTDTQYF

v_call: TRBV28
d_call: .
clone_size: .
cdr3_length: 14
j_call: TRBJ1-1
cdr3_nt: TGTGCCAGCTGGGCTGGGGGGAGGGGCACTGAAGCTTTCTTT
cdr3_aa: CASWAGGRGTEAFF

v_call: TRBV28
d_call: .
clone_size: .
cdr3_length: 11
j_call: TRBJ1-2
cdr3_nt: TGTGCCAGCAGTTTAAGGGGAGGCTACACCTTC
cdr3_aa: CASSLRGGYTF

v_call: TRBV11-2
d_call: TRBD1
clone_size: .
cdr3_length: 17
j_call: TRBJ1-5
cdr3_nt: TGTGCCAGCAGCTTAGGCGACAGGGGGAATAGCAATCAGCCCCAGCATTTT
cdr3_aa: CASSLGDRGNSNQPQHF

v_call: TRBV3-1/TRBV3-2
d_call: TRBD1
clone_size: .
cdr3_length: 13
j_call: TRBJ1-4
cdr3_nt: TGTGCCAGCAGCCAGGGGACAGGAGAAAAACTGTTTTTT
cdr3_aa: CASSQGTGEKLFF

v_call: TRBV28
d_call: .
clone_size: many
cdr3_length: 15
j_call: TRBJ1-5
cdr3_nt: TGTGCCAGCAGTTTATCGGGACAAGTAAATCAGCCCCAGCATTTT
cdr3_aa: CASSLSGQVNQPQHF

v_call: TRBV5-1
d_call: TRBD2
clone_size: once
cdr3_length: 16
j_call: TRBJ2-1
cdr3_nt: TGCGCCAGCAGCTTGTCGTCTAGCGGGAGATACAATGAGCAGTTCTTC
cdr3_aa: CASSLSSSGRYNEQFF

v_call: TRBV5-1
d_call: TRBD2
clone_size: .
cdr3_length: 17
j_call: TRBJ2-2
cdr3_nt: TGCGCCAGCAGCTGGGGTACTAGCGGTCTGAGGGCCGGGGAGCTGTTTTTT
cdr3_aa: CASSWGTSGLRAGELFF

v_call: TRBV28
d_call: .
clone_size: .
cdr3_length: 13
j_call: TRBJ1-5
cdr3_nt: TGTGCCAGCAGTTTGGAGGGGATTCAGCCCCAGCATTTT
cdr3_aa: CASSLEGIQPQHF

v_call: TRBV19
d_call: .
clone_size: .
cdr3_length: 15
j_call: TRBJ2-1
cdr3_nt: TGTGCCAGTAGTATGGGCGCCGTATCCTACAATGAGCAGTTCTTC
cdr3_aa: CASSMGAVSYNEQFF

v_call: TRBV7-8
d_call: TRBD1
clone_size: .
cdr3_length: 17
j_call: TRBJ2-3
cdr3_nt: TGTGCCAGCAGCTTAGCTCGCTGGGACAGGGTCACAGATACGCAGTATTTT
cdr3_aa: CASSLARWDRVTDTQYF

v_call: TRBV29-1
d_call: .
clone_size: .
cdr3_length: 12
j_call: TRBJ1-5
cdr3_nt: TGCAGCGCTAGAGATAGCAATCAGCCCCAGCATTTT
cdr3_aa: CSARDSNQPQHF

v_call: TRBV2
d_call: TRBD2
clone_size: .
cdr3_length: 15
j_call: TRBJ2-7
cdr3_nt: TGTGCCAGCAGCGGTCTGACTAGCGGGAGCTACGAGCAGTACTTC
cdr3_aa: CASSGLTSGSYEQYF

v_call: TRBV5-3
d_call: TRBD1
clone_size: .
cdr3_length: 15
j_call: TRBJ1-5
cdr3_nt: TGTGCCAGAAGCCCGGCCGGACAGGGACTTCGGCCCCAGCATTTT
cdr3_aa: CARSPAGQGLRPQHF

v_call: TRBV18
d_call: .
clone_size: .
cdr3_length: 15
j_call: TRBJ2-7
cdr3_nt: TGTGCCAGCTCACCCAGTGCGGGTACTCTTCGGGAGCAGTACTTC
cdr3_aa: CASSPSAGTLREQYF

v_call: TRBV6-6
d_call: .
clone_size: .
cdr3_length: 16
j_call: TRBJ1-2
cdr3_nt: TGTGCCAGCAGTTACAGCCGCGGCGGGGGGTGGCATGGCTACACCTTC
cdr3_aa: CASSYSRGGGWHGYTF

v_call: TRBV11-2
d_call: TRBD2
clone_size: few
cdr3_length: 15
j_call: TRBJ2-3
cdr3_nt: TGTGCCAGCAGTTCCGGGACTAGGGATGCAGATACGCAGTATTTT
cdr3_aa: CASSSGTRDADTQYF

v_call: TRBV2
d_call: .
clone_size: .
cdr3_length: 14
j_call: TRBJ1-5
cdr3_nt: TGTGCCAGCAGCCGCTCGCGCGGGGCTCAGCCCCAGCATTTT
cdr3_aa: CASSRSRGAQPQHF